This TCR beta chain was sequenced for a study of blood T cell repertoires in COVID-19. The authors' processing: Amplification of reference gene primers provided the estimated nucleated cell counts. Clones were read by immunoSEQ multiplex PCR, and TCRdb kept only the in-frame ones, dropping some. Clonal size and the V and J genes are those of that table, whereas D and trimming came from the DNA. This table has hundreds of thousands of clones, more than 70% appearing once. Germline V gives CDR1 MNHEY, CDR2 SMNVEV (reference sequence). The CDR3 contains 14 residues. V lost 6 bases and J lost 1, with 9 bases in between.

The gene calls are TRBV27 and TRBJ2-2; D might be TRBD1 (6 bases). Sequencing used PBMCs or T cells enriched from blood (not recorded which). This TCR derives from a woman aged 40 to 50 with acute COVID-19. In DNA form, the CDR3 reads TGTGCCAGCAGAATGACAGGGAACACCGGGGAGCTGTTTTTT. Translated, it gives CASRMTGNTGELFF.